Listed here is a single T cell receptor beta chain. Its antigen is unidentified. The data were obtained in a study of shared clonotypes between healthy human individuals. Study conclusions and caveats: How much donors shared clonotypes was expected to be affected by sequencing depth.

The germline V gene encodes CDR1 MNHEY and CDR2 SMNVEV (reference sequence). V shed 3 bases and J 4 bases; nucleotides not matched to a gene: 5. The CDR3 spans 14 residues. Clones were sequenced by immunoSEQ multiplex PCR, and TCRdb holds only the in-frame ones, with some missing. The sample has hundreds of thousands of clones, 60% to 75% seen once. The receptor was derived from a woman aged 25 to 39 in good health. The chain carries TRBV27 and TRBJ1-1; 7 nucleotides line up with TRBD1. Specimen: memory CD4+ T cells sorted from blood. The subset denotes: CD45RA-negative fraction. CDR3: CASSLRQGGTEAFF. The CDR3 DNA reads TGTGCCAGCAGTTTGCGGCAGGGGGGCACTGAAGCTTTCTTT.